The T cell receptor (beta chain) under discussion was sequenced for a study of blood T cell repertoires in COVID-19. Study as a whole: Sample material is recorded as cDNA or gDNA derived from T cells, B-cell-depleted T cells, or PBMCs.

Deletions cut 4 bases from V and 0 bases from J, with 9 bases between. CDR1 and CDR2 (germline): SQVTM, ANQGSEA. The CDR3 consists of 13 residues. This table comes from immunoSEQ multiplex PCR, and its TCRdb copy is limited to in-frame clones, with some not included. This sample has roughly 77,000 clones; over 85% occur once, and the top ten carry about 4.5%. The chain is built from TRBV29-1 and TRBJ1-1; D is perhaps TRBD1 (5 bases). The sequenced material came from peripheral blood. The sequence came from a man aged 45-60 years with active COVID-19. The CDR3 DNA sequence: TGCAGCGTTGCGAGACAGATGAACACTGAAGCTTTCTTT. Translation gives CSVARQMNTEAFF.